The clone carrying this T cell receptor beta chain was detected a few times. Its matching antigen is unknown. Germline V gives CDR1 SEHNR, CDR2 FQNEAQ (reference sequence). Between the trimmed V and J ends, which lost 6 bases and 1 base, there was a span of 15 bases. This CDR3 has 15 amino acids. TCRdb's copy holds only in-frame clones and misses some; the assay was immunoSEQ multiplex PCR. Found here are under 55,000 clones, 84% of them singletons; the top ten hold approximately 2.9%. The data derive from a study of PD-L1 blockade in urothelial cancer. Findings of the study overall: Durable-benefit patients expanded tumor-associated blood clones more at 3 weeks.

Specified time point: pretreatment peripheral blood. The V and J genes are TRBV7-9 and TRBJ2-5; a possible D gene is TRBD1 (5 bases). This sequence originates from a man between 65 and 85 years old with urothelial cancer. Sequencing used PBMCs, obtained around atezolizumab (anti-PD-L1) treatment. The CDR3 nucleotides are TGTGCCAGCAGTGCTATACAGGCGATCCAAGAGACCCAGTACTTC. It encodes CASSAIQAIQETQYF.